This record covers a single TCR beta chain. This clone was picked up one time. No antigen is known for it. Base-call qualities are not available, and no considerably larger clone is one nucleotide away. This sample is drawn from a study of shared clonotypes between healthy human individuals (dated by TCRdb to the early 2020s). Study-wide context: The cohort comprised two women and three men aged 18 to 49 years. Different laboratories and diverse techniques were used to prepare libraries and sequence TCR repertoires, to increase sequencing depth and limit assay-specific biases. For each donor, three plates each were used for CD4 naive and CD4 memory, two plates were used for CD8 naive, and one plate was used for CD8 memory. To estimate repertoire size and how much clonotype sharing occurs between individuals, the study deeply sequenced the blood TCR repertoires of roughly 5 healthy adults. Between about 0.8 and 9 billion PBMCs per donor were obtained by leukapheresis. What the study reported, not specific to this receptor: Because the study included a small number of donors, the genetic and exposure-history diversity represented was limited. Compared with non-shared clonotypes, the clonotypes found in all four sorted-subset donors had higher generation probabilities. Incomplete sequencing was indicated by rarefaction of sorted-subset datasets, despite the large sequencing depth. Only blood was sampled, and tissue TCR repertoires likely differ from those in blood. Naive subsets generally had larger estimated clonotype richness than memory subsets. Sharing across several donors was observed for 4.5% to 6.5% of naive CD4, under 4% of naive CD8, 2% to 2.5% of memory CD4, and roughly 0.43% of memory CD8 clonotypes. Pairwise subsampling led to the expectation that sequencing depth would affect the degree of clonotype sharing among donors.

TCR CDR3 regions were amplified from genomic DNA by multiplex PCR using the deep immunoSEQ assay. Extracted genomic DNA from each cell subset was distributed evenly across all wells of several immunoSEQ 96-well plates, and each plate was treated as a replicate. For sorted subsets, each replicate PCR was loaded with about 0.2 ug genomic DNA, equivalent to 25,000 to 30,000 T cell genomes. The purified libraries were quantified using a Qubit 3.0 fluorometer, sized with a Bioanalyzer 2100, and then quantified again using the KAPA Library Quantification kit. Every immunoSEQ 96-well plate was sequenced on a dedicated single-read 150-cycle Illumina NextSeq 550 flow cell. Per the authors' processing: Because the immunoSEQ output included only junctional sequences and no quality scores, the filtering could not be the same as the filtering used for full-length reads. Sequences were annotated with PyIR, a Python wrapper for IgBLAST v1.9, using IMGT germline references to assign V/J genes and CDR3. Reads were filtered out if the reads had weak V/J assignments (E-value above 1e-6), no CDR3, stop codons, out-of-frame junctions, or ambiguous translated residues. A V3J clonotype was defined by an identical inferred V gene, J gene, and CDR3 amino acid sequence. The percentage overlap between two repertoires was calculated by dividing the number of shared unique clonotypes by the size of the smaller repertoire. RTK rarefaction, the Chao1 estimator, and Recon v2.1 estimates of unobserved clonotypes were used to assess repertoire richness. Generation probabilities were computed with OLGA for all TCRbeta clonotypes obtained by the gDNA method from several donors. The table was pulled from immuneACCESS by TCRdb, which kept in-frame rearrangements only. Such tables lose some clones; where checked, under half of the loss comes from unresolved V genes, and the rest has no known cause. V and J calls and clone size come straight from that table; D and trimming were deduced from the DNA. A total of around 690,000 clones appear in this sample, about 90% of them only once. Jointly, the top ten make up around a third of the sample.

The V and J ends are trimmed by 0 bases and 2 bases, leaving 14 bases between them. CDR1 and CDR2 were assigned from the germline V gene as SGHAT and FQNNGV. The CDR3 runs 18 residues from the cysteine to the phenylalanine. Only CDR3 DNA remains: 54 bases, in frame from the first base. The donors were healthy, HIV-negative adults with no recently reported acute infections or vaccinations. Only Caucasian adults living in Nashville, Tennessee, USA were represented among the donors. CD8 memory samples consisted of magnetically selected CD45RO+ cells combined with CCR7-negative CD45RA+ effector memory (TemRA) cells. Blood was collected by leukapheresis, and PBMCs were isolated by Ficoll-Histopaque density gradient centrifugation and then cryopreserved in liquid nitrogen vapor phase. Purity and quantity of every magnetically sorted T cell population were checked by analytical flow cytometry. Each sorted fraction had its genomic DNA isolated and then quantified by UV absorbance on a Nanodrop 2000c.

This sequence originates from a man aged 18 to 29 in good health. Some clones in this sample may be carry-over from other donors' samples. Sample: memory CD8+ T cells from PBMCs. The sample's cell subset or site label, decoded: CD45RO+ cells pooled with CCR7-negative TemRA cells. The rearranged chain carries TRBV11-2 and TRBJ2-6; the D gene identity is not certain. The CDR3 protein: CASSLEYKVGAGANVLTF. The DNA reads as follows: TGTGCCAGCAGCTTAGAGTATAAGGTGGGCGCTGGGGCCAACGTCCTGACTTTC.